Listed here are 28 T cell receptor beta chains from one sample, sequenced in a study of blood T cell repertoires in COVID-19. The method was immunoSEQ multiplex PCR; TCRdb's version includes in-frame clones alone and lacks a portion of them. The profile shows about 120,000 clones, about 72% of them singletons. Material for sequencing was peripheral blood. These receptors were taken from a woman aged 55-70 years with acute or convalescent COVID-19.

V and J are TRBV7-7 and TRBJ2-5, with D possibly matching TRBD1 (6 bases). V lost 5 bases, J lost 5 bases, and 18 bases lay in between. This CDR3 is 15 amino acids long. Germline values: CDR1 SSHAT, CDR2 FNYEAQ (reference sequence). The CDR3 DNA sequence: TGTGCCAGCAGCCTATCCACAGGGTCCCGGGAGACCCAGTACTTC. Protein product: CASSLSTGSRETQYF.

This chain uses TRBV7-7 with TRBJ2-3; 7 positions agree with TRBD1. The V segment lost 5 bases and the J segment 3 bases; nucleotides outside the gene matches: 5. Germline CDR1 and CDR2: SSHAT and FNYEAQ (reference sequence). CDR3 length: 14 residues. The CDR3, as DNA: TGTGCCAGCAGCCCCCGACAGGGAACAGATACGCAGTATTTT. Protein: CASSPRQGTDTQYF.

This clone has a single count. This sequence joins TRBV24-1 and TRBJ2-5, with D perhaps matching TRBD2 (6 bases). V lost 4 bases, J lost 0 bases, and 11 bases lay in between. Germline values: CDR1 KGHDR, CDR2 SFDVKD. This CDR3 spans 15 amino acids. The CDR3 protein is CATSELRTNQETQYF. The CDR3 DNA reads TGTGCCACCAGTGAACTAAGGACTAACCAAGAGACCCAGTACTTC.

The chain combines TRBV28 with TRBJ1-1; possible D gene TRBD1, 6 bases. Trimming cost V 5 bases and J 5 bases, with 15 bases left between them. This CDR3 has 14 amino acids. Germline V gene sequence: CDR1 MDHEN, CDR2 SYDVKM. The CDR3 DNA sequence: TGTGCCAGCAGTATAAAACAGGGAACGACTGAAGCTTTCTTT. It is translated as CASSIKQGTTEAFF.

This chain connects TRBV30 to TRBJ2-5; D not certain. CDR1 is GTSNPN, CDR2 SVGIG, per germline (reference sequence). This CDR3 has 13 amino acids. V shed 2 bases and J shed 4 bases, with 11 bases lying between them. DNA of the CDR3: TGTGCCTGGAGTAGCCAAATCCGAGAGACCCAGTACTTC. Amino acid sequence: CAWSSQIRETQYF.

This clone came up many times. This sequence joins TRBV3-1 (or the pseudogene TRBV3-2) and TRBJ1-1, with a tentative D call TRBD1 (5 bases). The length of the CDR3 is 14 residues. Trimming cost V 0 bases and J 12 bases, with 17 bases left between them. From germline, CDR1 is LGHDT and CDR2 YNNKEL (reference sequence). The CDR3 protein is CASSQEGGTSVTFF. The DNA of the CDR3 is TGTGCCAGCAGCCAAGAAGGAGGGACTTCAGTCACTTTCTTT.

The gene calls are TRBV5-1 and TRBJ2-3; 10 positions agree with TRBD1. The germline V gene has CDR1 SGHRS and CDR2 YFSETQ. The CDR3 has 15 residues. J gave up 6 bases and V 4 bases, and 8 bases lay outside the gene matches. The CDR3 spells CASSPGQGVWDTQYF. The CDR3 nucleotides read TGCGCCAGCAGCCCTGGACAGGGGGTTTGGGATACGCAGTATTTT.

The V and J genes are TRBV7-9 and TRBJ2-2; maybe TRBD1 (5 bases). Trimming stripped 2 bases from V and 5 bases from J, with 18 bases between. The CDR3 consists of 17 residues. CDR1 and CDR2 from the germline V gene are SEHNR and FQNEAQ (reference sequence). CDR3 DNA sequence: TGTGCCAGCAGCTTACGTATTCGGCAGGGTCAGACCGGGGAGCTGTTTTTT. Amino acid sequence: CASSLRIRQGQTGELFF. Variable domain in full (rest from reference TRBV7-9 and TRBJ2-2): DTGVSQNPRHKITKRGQNVTFRCDPISEHNRLYWYRQTLGQGPEFLTYFQNEAQLEKSRLLSDRFSAERPKGSFSTLEIQRTEQGDSAMYLCASSLRIRQGQTGELFFGEGSRLTVL.

The CDR3 nucleotides are TGTGCCAGCAGCACAGGTTGGGGATCTGGGGCCAACGTCCTGACTTTC. Translation gives CASSTGWGSGANVLTF. This rearrangement joins TRBV5-4 to TRBJ2-6; D might be TRBD1 (5 bases). Germline V gene lookup returns CDR1 SGHNT and CDR2 YYREEE (reference sequence). V lost 4 bases to trimming and J lost 1 base, with 12 bases between them. The CDR3 contains 16 residues.

This clone was seen only a few times. CDR3 region: CASSRTGTGGFSNQPQHF. CDR3 DNA sequence: TGTGCCAGCAGTCGTACAGGGACAGGGGGCTTTAGCAATCAGCCCCAGCATTTT. The chain uses TRBV6-6 and TRBJ1-5; 12 nucleotides line up with TRBD1. Trimming at V came to 5 bases and at J to 0 bases, leaving 8 bases not matched to a gene. The CDR3 covers 18 residues. CDR1 and CDR2 (germline): MNHNY, SVGAGI (reference sequence).

This chain links TRBV18 with TRBJ2-1; 9 bases are a match to TRBD2. CDR1 and CDR2 (germline): KGHSH, LQKENI. The J segment lost 8 bases and the V segment lost 3 bases, leaving 8 bases of the junction unmatched. CDR3 size: 15 residues. The CDR3 region has the DNA TGTGCCAGCTCACCCCCCGGGACTAGCCGCGATGAGCAGTTCTTC. Translation gives CASSPPGTSRDEQFF.

The gene calls are TRBV28 and TRBJ2-3; perhaps TRBD1 as D (6 bases). Germline values: CDR1 MDHEN, CDR2 SYDVKM. The CDR3 consists of 16 residues. Trimming stripped 9 bases from V and 0 bases from J, with 19 bases between. The CDR3 coding sequence is TGTGCCAGTAGTCGAACCCGGACAGCTAGCACAGATACGCAGTATTTT. Amino acids: CASSRTRTASTDTQYF.

This chain links TRBV28 with TRBJ1-2, with D maybe TRBD1 (5 bases). CDR3 size: 14 residues. Between the trimmed V and J ends, which lost 2 bases and 0 bases, there was a span of 7 bases. Germline loops: CDR1 MDHEN, CDR2 SYDVKM. CDR3 region: CASSLGTANYGYTF. The DNA for the CDR3 is TGTGCCAGCAGTTTAGGGACTGCTAACTATGGCTACACCTTC.

The CDR3 DNA sequence: TGTGCCAGCAGTAGGAGTCCCACTGAAGCTTTCTTT. Its translation: CASSRSPTEAFF. The gene calls are TRBV28 and TRBJ1-1; D uncertain. This CDR3 spans 12 amino acids. Trimming took off 5 bases at V and 4 bases at J, with 8 bases between the two ends. Looked up from germline, CDR1 is MDHEN and CDR2 is SYDVKM.

This clone has a handful of counts. The rearrangement links TRBV29-1 to TRBJ1-1; D perhaps matches TRBD1 (5 bases). This CDR3 has 13 amino acids. CDR1 is SQVTM and CDR2 is ANQGSEA in the germline V gene. V dropped 7 bases and J dropped 0 bases, with 12 bases sitting between them. The CDR3 region has the DNA TGCAGCGGGGCACAGGCCTTGAACACTGAAGCTTTCTTT. As protein: CSGAQALNTEAFF.

The chain carries TRBV5-1 and TRBJ2-7; D perhaps matches TRBD2 (5 bases). V was pared by 5 bases and J by 3 bases, with 9 bases between. CDR1 is SGHRS, CDR2 YFSETQ, per germline. This CDR3 is built from 12 residues. CDR3 sequence: CASRLGLYEQYF. The DNA for the CDR3 is TGCGCCAGCAGACTCGGACTCTACGAGCAGTACTTC.

In DNA, the CDR3 is TGTGCCAGCAGCCGAACAGGGGAACTCACCTACGAGCAGTACTTC. Translated, it gives CASSRTGELTYEQYF. The chain has TRBV9 and TRBJ2-7, with 7 bases that match TRBD1. The length of the CDR3 is 15 residues. V dropped 4 bases and J dropped 2; count of bases not matched to a gene: 9. Germline V CDR1 and CDR2: SGDLS, YYNGEE.

This clone was seen a few times. The chain links TRBV2 to TRBJ1-5; D gene uncertain. Trimming cost V 5 bases and J 0 bases, with 8 bases left between them. CDR1 SNHLY and CDR2 FYNNEI come from the germline V gene. This CDR3 contains 14 residues. CDR3: CASSLTHSNQPQHF. For the CDR3, the DNA is TGTGCCAGCAGTCTCACACATAGCAATCAGCCCCAGCATTTT.

V is TRBV28 and J is TRBJ2-7, with TRBD1 matching over 7 bases. From germline, CDR1 is MDHEN and CDR2 SYDVKM. This CDR3 has 13 amino acids. With 8 bases clipped from V and 1 base from J, the junction kept 5 bases outside the gene matches. CDR3 region: CASETGSSYEQYF. CDR3 coding DNA: TGTGCCAGCGAGACAGGGTCATCCTACGAGCAGTACTTC.

This clone has only a few counts. The V call is TRBV7-2, the J call TRBJ1-5, with 7 bases identical to TRBD1. The V segment lost 1 base and the J segment 0 bases; nucleotides outside the gene matches: 3. Germline loops: CDR1 SGHTA, CDR2 FQGNSA. This CDR3 is 16 amino acids long. CDR3 region: CASSLEGTASNQPQHF. The CDR3 DNA reads as TGTGCCAGCAGCTTAGAGGGGACAGCTAGCAATCAGCCCCAGCATTTT.

The chain employs TRBV5-4 and TRBJ1-1; TRBD1 is a possible D gene (6 bases). Trimming took 3 bases from V and 0 from J, leaving 18 bases between them. This CDR3 region has 17 residues. Germline V gene sequence: CDR1 SGHNT, CDR2 YYREEE (reference sequence). For the CDR3, the DNA is TGTGCCAGCAGCTCTCTGGACAGATCAAGCCTGAACACTGAAGCTTTCTTT. This encodes CASSSLDRSSLNTEAFF.

The genes are TRBV30 and TRBJ1-5; 11 positions match TRBD1. CDR3 size: 16 residues. In germline, CDR1 is GTSNPN, CDR2 SVGIG (reference sequence). The ends lost 1 base at V and 10 bases at J; junction bases unmatched: 12. The CDR3 DNA reads as TGTGCCTGGAGTGGAACCGGGACAGGGGGACATTCCCCCCAGCATTTT. Protein sequence: CAWSGTGTGGHSPQHF.

Here the CDR3 DNA reads TGTGCCAGCAGTTCCAAAGTACGGACTGAAGCTTTCTTT. It specifies CASSSKVRTEAFF. The chain couples TRBV12-3 or TRBV12-4 to TRBJ1-1, with unresolved D. The V and J ends lost 4 bases and 5 bases respectively, with 11 bases between them. The CDR3 contains 13 residues.

This clone turned up a few times. The chain uses TRBV12-5 and TRBJ2-2; the match to TRBD1 covers 7 bases. This CDR3 is 18 amino acids long. V gave up 4 bases and J gave up 1 base; unmatched junction bases: 12. Germline CDR1 reads LGHNT; CDR2 reads FRNRAP. The CDR3 bases are TGTGCTAGTGGTTATAGACAGGGACGGGGTGTGAACACCGGGGAGCTGTTTTTT. It yields the protein CASGYRQGRGVNTGELFF. The full variable domain, its missing parts supplied by reference TRBV12-5 and TRBJ2-2, is DARVTQTPRHKVTEMGQEVTMRCQPILGHNTVFWYRQTMMQGLELLAYFRNRAPLDDSGMPKDRFSAEMPDATLATLKIQPSEPRDSAVYFCASGYRQGRGVNTGELFFGEGSRLTVL.

The J gene is TRBJ1-2, the V gene TRBV6-1; D possibly corresponds to TRBD1 (6 bases). V was cut by 1 base and J by 4 bases, with 13 bases left in between. The length of the CDR3 is 15 residues. Germline V gives CDR1 MNHNS, CDR2 SASEGT. CDR3 region: CASSEVYREGYGYTF. The CDR3 region has the DNA TGTGCCAGCAGTGAAGTCTACAGGGAGGGCTATGGCTACACCTTC.

V is TRBV7-2 and J is TRBJ1-2; D might be TRBD1 (6 bases). The germline V gene encodes CDR1 SGHTA and CDR2 FQGNSA. V was shortened by 9 bases and J by 6 bases, with 17 bases between the two germline ends. This CDR3 has 13 residues. The CDR3 region has the DNA TGTGCCAGACCCAAGCCAGGGGCCGATGGCTACACCTTC. Amino acids: CARPKPGADGYTF. Combining the CDR3 with reference TRBV7-2 and TRBJ1-2 gives the whole variable domain GAGVSQSPSNKVTEKGKDVELRCDPISGHTALYWYRQSLGQGLEFLIYFQGNSAPDKSGLPSDRFSAERTGGSVSTLTIQRTQQEDSAVYLCARPKPGADGYTFGSGTRLTVV.

V and J are TRBV10-2 and TRBJ2-7; weak D call: TRBD1 (5 bases). The CDR3 loop spans 12 amino acids. CDR1 and CDR2 from the germline V gene are WSHSY and SAAADI. Trimming removed 3 bases at V and 6 bases at J, with 9 bases between. The CDR3 protein is CASSDRQGEQYF. DNA for the CDR3: TGCGCCAGCAGTGATCGCCAGGGCGAGCAGTACTTC.

This clone has more than one count but fewer than ten. This chain uses TRBV28 with TRBJ2-7; a weak D match, TRBD1 (5 bases). Trimming pared 6 bases from V and 0 bases from J, leaving 12 bases between. The CDR3 is 14 residues long. Germline CDR1 and CDR2: MDHEN and SYDVKM. The CDR3, as DNA: TGTGCCAGCAGGAGACAGAAACACTCCTACGAGCAGTACTTC. Translation: CASRRQKHSYEQYF.